The clone carrying this T cell receptor beta chain was found a few times. Its target is not known. PCR was performed a second time for about 7 to 11 cycles using a sample-barcoded 5' primer and a J-beta primer mix. TCRdb fed the 5' RACE reads into MiXCR, producing one record per CDR3 protein. The sample contains approximately 2,000,000 distinct CDR3 sequences, more than 35% of which appear only once. These data are taken from a study of blood T cells in healthy people across ages. Study outcomes and limitations: Long-lived donors had more naive CD4+ cells and higher diversity than aged donors.

This CDR3 comprises 18 residues. Deletions cut 3 bases from V and 0 bases from J, with 19 bases between. The sequencing input was blood. The chain links TRBV12-3 or TRBV12-4 to TRBJ2-3; D is possibly TRBD1 (7 bases). The TCR was taken from a human donor in good health. CDR3 DNA: TGTGCCAGCAGTTTCACTGTGGAGGGGGCGACTAGCACAGATACGCAGTATTTT. It translates to CASSFTVEGATSTDTQYF.